The source of this T cell receptor beta chain is a study of blood T cell repertoires in COVID-19. The wider study: The study drew acute and convalescent COVID-19 samples from the United States, Italy and Spain.

The germline CDR1 and CDR2 sequences are MNHEY and SVGAGI. This CDR3 has 15 amino acids. V trimming: 0 bases; J trimming: 3 bases; junction bases outside the gene matches: 1. Here immunoSEQ multiplex PCR was the method, and the copy in TCRdb shows in-frame clones only, minus some. This table holds about 170,000 clones, approximately 86% found once. Sample: peripheral blood. The chain is built from TRBV6-5 and TRBJ1-2; 10 bases fit TRBD1. The sequence came from a woman older than 75 with active or convalescent COVID-19. The CDR3 nucleotides read TGTGCCAGCAGTTACTCTGGGACAGGGGACTATGGCTACACCTTC. Protein product: CASSYSGTGDYGYTF.